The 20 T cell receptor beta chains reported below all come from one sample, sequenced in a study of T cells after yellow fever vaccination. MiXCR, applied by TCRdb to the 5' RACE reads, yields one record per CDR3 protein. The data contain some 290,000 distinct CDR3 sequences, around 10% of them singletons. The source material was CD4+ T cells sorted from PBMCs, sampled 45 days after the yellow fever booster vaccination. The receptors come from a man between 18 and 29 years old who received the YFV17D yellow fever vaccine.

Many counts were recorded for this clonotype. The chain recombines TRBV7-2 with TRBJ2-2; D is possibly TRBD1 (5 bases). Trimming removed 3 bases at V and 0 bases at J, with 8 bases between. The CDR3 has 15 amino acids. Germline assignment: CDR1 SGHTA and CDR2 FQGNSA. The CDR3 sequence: CASSFQGSNTGELFF. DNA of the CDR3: TGTGCCAGCAGCTTCCAGGGCTCGAACACCGGGGAGCTGTTTTTT.

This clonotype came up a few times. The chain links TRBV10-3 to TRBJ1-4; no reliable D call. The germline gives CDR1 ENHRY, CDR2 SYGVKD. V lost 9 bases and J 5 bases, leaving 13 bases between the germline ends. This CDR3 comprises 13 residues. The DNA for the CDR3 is TGTGCCATAAGCCGGGAAGCGAATGAAAAACTGTTTTTT. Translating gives CAISREANEKLFF.

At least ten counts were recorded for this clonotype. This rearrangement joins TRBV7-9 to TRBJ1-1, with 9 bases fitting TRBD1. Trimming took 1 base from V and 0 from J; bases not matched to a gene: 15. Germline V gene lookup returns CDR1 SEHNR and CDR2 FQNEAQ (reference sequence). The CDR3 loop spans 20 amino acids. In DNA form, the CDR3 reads TGTGCCAGCAGCTTAGGACTCCCCCGGGACAGGGATCTCATGAACACTGAAGCTTTCTTT. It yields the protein CASSLGLPRDRDLMNTEAFF.

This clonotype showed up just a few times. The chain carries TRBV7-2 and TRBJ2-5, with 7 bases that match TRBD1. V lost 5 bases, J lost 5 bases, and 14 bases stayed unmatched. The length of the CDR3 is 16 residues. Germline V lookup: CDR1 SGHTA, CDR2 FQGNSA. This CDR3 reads CASSQGTEPLRETQYF. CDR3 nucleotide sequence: TGTGCCAGCAGCCAGGGGACAGAGCCCCTTAGGGAGACCCAGTACTTC.

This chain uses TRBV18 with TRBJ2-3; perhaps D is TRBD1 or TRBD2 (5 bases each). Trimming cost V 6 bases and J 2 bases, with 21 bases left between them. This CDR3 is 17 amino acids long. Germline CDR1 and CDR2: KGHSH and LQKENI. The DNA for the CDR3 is TGTGCCAGCTCCCAACTTCGGCCGGGGCCCCTCACAGATACGCAGTATTTT. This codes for CASSQLRPGPLTDTQYF.

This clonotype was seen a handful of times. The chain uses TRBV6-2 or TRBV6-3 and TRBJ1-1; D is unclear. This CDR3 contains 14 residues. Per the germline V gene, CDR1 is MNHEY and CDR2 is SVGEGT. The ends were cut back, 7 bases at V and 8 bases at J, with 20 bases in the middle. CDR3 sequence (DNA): TGTGCCAGCACTGGACGACTGACGCTTGGGGAAGCTTTCTTT. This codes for CASTGRLTLGEAFF.

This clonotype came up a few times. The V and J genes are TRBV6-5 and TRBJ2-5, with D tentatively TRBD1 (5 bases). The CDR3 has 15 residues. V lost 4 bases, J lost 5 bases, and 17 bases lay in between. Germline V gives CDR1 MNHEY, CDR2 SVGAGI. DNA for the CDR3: TGTGCCAGCAGTTTGGGGCAGGGATTGAGTGAGACCCAGTACTTC. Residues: CASSLGQGLSETQYF.

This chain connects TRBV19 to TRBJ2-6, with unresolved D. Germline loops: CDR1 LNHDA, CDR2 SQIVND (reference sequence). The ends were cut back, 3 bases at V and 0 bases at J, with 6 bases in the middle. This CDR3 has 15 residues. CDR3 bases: TGTGCCAGTAGTATGGGTTTCTCTGGGGCCAACGTCCTGACTTTC. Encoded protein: CASSMGFSGANVLTF. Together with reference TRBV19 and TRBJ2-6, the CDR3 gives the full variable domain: DGGITQSPKYLFRKEGQNVTLSCEQNLNHDAMYWYRQDPGQGLRLIYYSQIVNDFQKGDIAEGYSVSREKKESFPLTVTSAQKNPTAFYLCASSMGFSGANVLTFGAGSRLTVL.

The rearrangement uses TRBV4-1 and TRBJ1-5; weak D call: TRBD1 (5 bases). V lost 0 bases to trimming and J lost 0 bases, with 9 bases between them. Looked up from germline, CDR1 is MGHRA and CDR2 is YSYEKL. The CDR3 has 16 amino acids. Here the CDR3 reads CASSQDDRHSNQPQHF. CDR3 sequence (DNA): TGCGCCAGCAGCCAAGACGACAGACATAGCAATCAGCCCCAGCATTTT.

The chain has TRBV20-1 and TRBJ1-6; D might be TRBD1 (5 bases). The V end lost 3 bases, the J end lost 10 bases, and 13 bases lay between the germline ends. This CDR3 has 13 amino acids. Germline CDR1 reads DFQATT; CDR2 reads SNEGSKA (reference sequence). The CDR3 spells CSASRAGLSPLHF. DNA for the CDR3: TGCAGTGCTAGTCGGGCAGGGCTCTCACCCCTCCACTTT.

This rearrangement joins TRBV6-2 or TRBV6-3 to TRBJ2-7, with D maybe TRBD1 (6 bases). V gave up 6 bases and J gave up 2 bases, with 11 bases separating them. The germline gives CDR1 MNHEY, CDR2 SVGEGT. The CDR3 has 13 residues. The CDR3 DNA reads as TGTGCCAGCAGACCCGAGGGGGCCTACGAGCAGTACGTC. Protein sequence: CASRPEGAYEQYV.

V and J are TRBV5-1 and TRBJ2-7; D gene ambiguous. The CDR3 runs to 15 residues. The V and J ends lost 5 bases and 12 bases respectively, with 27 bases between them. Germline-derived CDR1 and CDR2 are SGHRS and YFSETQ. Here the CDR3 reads CASSSVPAGPSTWYV. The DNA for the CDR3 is TGCGCCAGCAGTTCCGTACCCGCCGGGCCTTCAACTTGGTACGTC.

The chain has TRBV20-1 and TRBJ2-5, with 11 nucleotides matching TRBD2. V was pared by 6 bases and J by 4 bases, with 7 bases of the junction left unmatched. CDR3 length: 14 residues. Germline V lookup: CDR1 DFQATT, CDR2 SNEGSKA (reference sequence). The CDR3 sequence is CSADSGGAVETQYF. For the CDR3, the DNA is TGCAGTGCCGATAGCGGGGGGGCAGTAGAGACCCAGTACTTC.

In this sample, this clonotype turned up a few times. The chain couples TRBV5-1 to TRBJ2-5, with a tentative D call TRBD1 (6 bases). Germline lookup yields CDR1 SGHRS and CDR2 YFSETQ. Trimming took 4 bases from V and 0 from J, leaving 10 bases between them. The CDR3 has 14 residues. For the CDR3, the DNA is TGCGCCAGCAGCCACAGGGCCGACCAAGAGACCCAGTACTTC. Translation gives CASSHRADQETQYF.

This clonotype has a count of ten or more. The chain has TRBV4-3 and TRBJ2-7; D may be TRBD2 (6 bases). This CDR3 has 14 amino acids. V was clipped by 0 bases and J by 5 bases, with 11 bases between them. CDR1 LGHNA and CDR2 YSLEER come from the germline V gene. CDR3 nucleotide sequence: TGCGCCAGCAGCCAAGATAGGAGGGTGGACGAGCAGTACTTC. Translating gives CASSQDRRVDEQYF.

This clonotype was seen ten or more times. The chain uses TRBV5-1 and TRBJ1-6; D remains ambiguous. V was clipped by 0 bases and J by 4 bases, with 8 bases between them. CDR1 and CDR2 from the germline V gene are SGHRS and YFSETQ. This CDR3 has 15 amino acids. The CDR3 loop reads CASSLGAEYNSPLHF. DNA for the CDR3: TGCGCCAGCAGCTTGGGCGCGGAGTATAATTCACCCCTCCACTTT.

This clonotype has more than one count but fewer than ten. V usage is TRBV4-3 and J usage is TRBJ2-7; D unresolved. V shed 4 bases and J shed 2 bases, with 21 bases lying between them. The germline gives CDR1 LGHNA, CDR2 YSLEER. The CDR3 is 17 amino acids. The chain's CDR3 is CASSPDGWAGSTYEQYF. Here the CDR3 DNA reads TGCGCCAGCAGCCCCGACGGGTGGGCAGGAAGTACCTACGAGCAGTACTTC.

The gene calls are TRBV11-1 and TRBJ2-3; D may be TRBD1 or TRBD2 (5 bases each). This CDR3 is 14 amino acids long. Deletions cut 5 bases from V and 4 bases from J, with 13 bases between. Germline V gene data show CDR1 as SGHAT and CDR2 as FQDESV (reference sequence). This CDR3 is CASSNQGAADTQYF. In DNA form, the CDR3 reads TGTGCCAGCAGCAACCAGGGAGCCGCAGATACGCAGTATTTT.

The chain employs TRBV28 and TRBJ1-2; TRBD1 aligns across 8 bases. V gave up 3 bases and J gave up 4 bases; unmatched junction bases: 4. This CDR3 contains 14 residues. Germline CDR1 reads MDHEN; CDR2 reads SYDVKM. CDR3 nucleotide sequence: TGTGCCAGCAGTTTCAGGGGGCGCGGCTATGGCTACACCTTC. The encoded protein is CASSFRGRGYGYTF.

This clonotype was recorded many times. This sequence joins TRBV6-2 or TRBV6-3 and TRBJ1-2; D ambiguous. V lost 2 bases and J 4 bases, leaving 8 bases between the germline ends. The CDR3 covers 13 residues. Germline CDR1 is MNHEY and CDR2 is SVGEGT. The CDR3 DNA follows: TGTGCCAGCAGTTACACCGGACCCTATGGCTACACCTTC. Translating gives CASSYTGPYGYTF.